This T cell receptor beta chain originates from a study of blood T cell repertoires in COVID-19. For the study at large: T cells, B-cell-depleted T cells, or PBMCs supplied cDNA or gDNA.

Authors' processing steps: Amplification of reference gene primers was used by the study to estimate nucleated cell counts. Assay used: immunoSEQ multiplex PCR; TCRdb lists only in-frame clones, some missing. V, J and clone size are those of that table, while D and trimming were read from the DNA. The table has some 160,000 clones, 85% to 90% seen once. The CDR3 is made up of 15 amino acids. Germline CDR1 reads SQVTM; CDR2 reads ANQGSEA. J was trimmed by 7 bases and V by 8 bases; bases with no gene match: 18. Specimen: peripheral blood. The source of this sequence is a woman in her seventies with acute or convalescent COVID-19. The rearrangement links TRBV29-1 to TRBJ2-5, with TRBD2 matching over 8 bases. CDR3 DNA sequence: TGCAGCATCCGAGGGGCGGCGGGAGGATTGGGGACCCAGTACTTC. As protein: CSIRGAAGGLGTQYF.